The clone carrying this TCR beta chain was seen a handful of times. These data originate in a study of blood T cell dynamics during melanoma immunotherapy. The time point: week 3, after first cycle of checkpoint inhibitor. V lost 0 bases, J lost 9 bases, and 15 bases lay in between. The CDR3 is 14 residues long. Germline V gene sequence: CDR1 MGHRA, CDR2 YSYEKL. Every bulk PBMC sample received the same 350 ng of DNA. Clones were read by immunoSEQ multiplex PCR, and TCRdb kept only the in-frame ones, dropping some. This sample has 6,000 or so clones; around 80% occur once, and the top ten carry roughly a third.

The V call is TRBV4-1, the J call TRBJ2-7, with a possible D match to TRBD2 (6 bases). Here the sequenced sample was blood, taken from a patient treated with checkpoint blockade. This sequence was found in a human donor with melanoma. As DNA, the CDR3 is TGCGCCAGCAGCCAAGATCATCGCGGGGAAGTGCAGTACTTC. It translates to CASSQDHRGEVQYF.